The 3 T cell receptor beta chains below were found in one sample sequenced in a study of control samples from healthy donors and cancer patients. Sequenced by immunoSEQ multiplex PCR; TCRdb stores in-frame clones only, minus some. The table has 150,000 to 200,000 clones, around nine tenths seen once. Material: blood. Receptor source: a man younger than 40 in good health.

This chain uses TRBV28 with TRBJ1-5, with D possibly TRBD1 on 5 matching bases. Trimming cost V 8 bases and J 6 bases, with 20 bases left between them. The CDR3 totals 15 residues. Per the germline V gene, CDR1 is MDHEN and CDR2 is SYDVKM. CDR3 sequence: CASDASQGWGQPQHF. CDR3 nucleotide sequence: TGTGCCAGCGACGCTAGTCAGGGATGGGGTCAGCCCCAGCATTTT.

V gene TRBV10-3 combines with J gene TRBJ2-2; D not resolved. CDR1 and CDR2 from the germline V gene are ENHRY and SYGVKD. Trimming shortened V by 6 bases and J by 4 bases, and 12 bases separated the two germline ends. The CDR3 is 14 amino acids. CDR3 DNA: TGTGCCATCAGCGGTAGTGAGTTCACCGGGGAGCTGTTTTTT. The encoded protein is CAISGSEFTGELFF.

The V and J genes are TRBV6-6 and TRBJ1-5; a possible D gene is TRBD1 (6 bases). The germline V and J ends were trimmed by 5 bases and 3 bases, with 14 bases remaining between them. The CDR3 is made up of 15 amino acids. The germline V gene has CDR1 MNHNY and CDR2 SVGAGI (reference sequence). DNA for the CDR3: TGTGCCAGCAGTCCGGACAGCCTCGACAATCAGCCCCAGCATTTT. This encodes CASSPDSLDNQPQHF.